This T cell receptor beta chain was documented in a study of blood T cell repertoires in COVID-19. On the study more broadly: COVID-19 samples, acute and convalescent, were from the United States, Italy and Spain. T cells, B-cell-depleted T cells, or PBMCs provided the cDNA or gDNA that served as material.

Clones were read by immunoSEQ multiplex PCR, and TCRdb kept only the in-frame ones, dropping some. The sample holds 57,000 or so clones, 70% to 85% seen once. The CDR3 contains 14 residues. Per the germline V gene, CDR1 is MNHEY and CDR2 is SVGAGI. Trimming removed 7 bases from V and 2 bases from J, with 11 bases in between. This sequence joins TRBV6-5 and TRBJ2-2; the D gene is possibly TRBD2 (5 bases). The sequence came from a woman of 80 years or more with active or convalescent COVID-19. The material sequenced was peripheral blood. DNA for the CDR3: TGTGCCAGCATCCGAGGGCAAAACACCGGGGAGCTGTTTTTT. The encoded protein is CASIRGQNTGELFF.